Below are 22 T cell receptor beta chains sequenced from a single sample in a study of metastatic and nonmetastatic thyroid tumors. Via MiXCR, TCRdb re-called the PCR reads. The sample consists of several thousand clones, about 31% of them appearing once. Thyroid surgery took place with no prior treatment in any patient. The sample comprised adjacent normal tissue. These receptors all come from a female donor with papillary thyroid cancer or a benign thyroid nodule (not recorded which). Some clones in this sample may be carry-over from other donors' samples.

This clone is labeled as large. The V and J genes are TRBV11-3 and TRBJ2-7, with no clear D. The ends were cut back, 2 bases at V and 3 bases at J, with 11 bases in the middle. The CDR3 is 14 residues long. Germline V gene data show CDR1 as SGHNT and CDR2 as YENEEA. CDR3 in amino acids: CASSLYDVGYEQYF. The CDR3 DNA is TGTGCCAGCAGCTTATATGACGTGGGCTACGAGCAGTACTTC.

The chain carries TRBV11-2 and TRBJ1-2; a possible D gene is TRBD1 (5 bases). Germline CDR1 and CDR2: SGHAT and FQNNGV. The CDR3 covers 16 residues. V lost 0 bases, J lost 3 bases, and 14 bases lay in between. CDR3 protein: CASSLDSAGNYYGYTF. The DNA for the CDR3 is TGTGCCAGCAGCTTAGATTCGGCAGGGAACTACTATGGCTACACCTTC.

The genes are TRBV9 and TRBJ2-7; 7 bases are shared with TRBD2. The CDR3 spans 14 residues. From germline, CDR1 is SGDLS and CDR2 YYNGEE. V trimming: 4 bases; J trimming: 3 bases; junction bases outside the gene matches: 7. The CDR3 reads CASSPRTSDYEQYF. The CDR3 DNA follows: TGTGCCAGCAGCCCTCGGACTAGTGACTACGAGCAGTACTTC.

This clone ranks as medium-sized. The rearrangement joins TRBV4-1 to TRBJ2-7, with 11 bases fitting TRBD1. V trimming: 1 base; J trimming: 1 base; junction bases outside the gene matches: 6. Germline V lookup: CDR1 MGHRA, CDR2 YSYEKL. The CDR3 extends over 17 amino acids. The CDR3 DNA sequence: TGCGCCAGCAGCCAAGCGCGCGGGACAGGGGGGTCCTACGAGCAGTACTTC. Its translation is CASSQARGTGGSYEQYF.

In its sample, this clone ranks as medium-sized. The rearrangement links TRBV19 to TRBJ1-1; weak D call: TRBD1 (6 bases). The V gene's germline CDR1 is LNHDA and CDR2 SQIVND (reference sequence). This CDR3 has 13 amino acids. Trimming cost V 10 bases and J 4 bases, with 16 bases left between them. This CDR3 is CATARGSGTEAFF. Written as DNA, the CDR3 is TGTGCCACAGCGAGGGGGTCCGGCACTGAAGCTTTCTTT.

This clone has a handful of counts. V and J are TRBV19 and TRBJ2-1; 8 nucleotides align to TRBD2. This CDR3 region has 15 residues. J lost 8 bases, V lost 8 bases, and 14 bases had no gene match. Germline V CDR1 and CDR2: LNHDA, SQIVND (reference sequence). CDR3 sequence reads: CASRFSREGRDEQFF. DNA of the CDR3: TGTGCCAGTCGCTTTTCCCGGGAGGGCCGGGATGAGCAGTTCTTC.

The CDR3 protein is CASSARPQNTEAFF. CDR3 sequence (DNA): TGTGCCAGCAGCGCCCGGCCCCAGAACACTGAAGCTTTCTTT. The rearrangement uses TRBV9 and TRBJ1-1, with no clear D. The germline V gene has CDR1 SGDLS and CDR2 YYNGEE. The length of the CDR3 is 14 residues. Trimming took 3 bases from V and 1 from J, leaving 10 bases between them.

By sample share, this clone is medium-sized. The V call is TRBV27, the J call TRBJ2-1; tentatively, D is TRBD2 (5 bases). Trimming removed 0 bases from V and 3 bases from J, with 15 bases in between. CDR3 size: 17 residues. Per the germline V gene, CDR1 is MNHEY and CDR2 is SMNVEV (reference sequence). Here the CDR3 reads CASSLSRSRAVYNEQFF. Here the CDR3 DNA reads TGTGCCAGCAGTTTATCTCGGTCGAGGGCTGTCTACAATGAGCAGTTCTTC.

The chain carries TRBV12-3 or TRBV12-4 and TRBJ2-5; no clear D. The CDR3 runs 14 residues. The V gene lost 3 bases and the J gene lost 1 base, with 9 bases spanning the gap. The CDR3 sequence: CASSLLGAQETQYF. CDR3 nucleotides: TGTGCCAGCAGTTTGCTAGGAGCCCAAGAGACCCAGTACTTC.

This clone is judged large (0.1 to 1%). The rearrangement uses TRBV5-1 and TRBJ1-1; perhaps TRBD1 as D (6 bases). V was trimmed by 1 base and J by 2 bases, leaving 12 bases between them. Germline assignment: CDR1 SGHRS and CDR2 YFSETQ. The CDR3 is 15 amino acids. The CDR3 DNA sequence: TGCGCCAGCAGCTTGAGGGGGAGGACTAACACTGAAGCTTTCTTT. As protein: CASSLRGRTNTEAFF.

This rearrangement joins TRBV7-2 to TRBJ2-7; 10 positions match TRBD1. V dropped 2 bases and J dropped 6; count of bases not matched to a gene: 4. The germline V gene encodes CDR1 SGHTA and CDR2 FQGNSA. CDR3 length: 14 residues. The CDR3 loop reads CASSLSWDRGEQYF. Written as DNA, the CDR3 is TGTGCCAGCAGCTTATCGTGGGACAGGGGCGAGCAGTACTTC. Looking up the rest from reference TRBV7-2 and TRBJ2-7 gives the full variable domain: GAGVSQSPSNKVTEKGKDVELRCDPISGHTALYWYRQSLGQGLEFLIYFQGNSAPDKSGLPSDRFSAERTGGSVSTLTIQRTQQEDSAVYLCASSLSWDRGEQYFGPGTRLTVT.

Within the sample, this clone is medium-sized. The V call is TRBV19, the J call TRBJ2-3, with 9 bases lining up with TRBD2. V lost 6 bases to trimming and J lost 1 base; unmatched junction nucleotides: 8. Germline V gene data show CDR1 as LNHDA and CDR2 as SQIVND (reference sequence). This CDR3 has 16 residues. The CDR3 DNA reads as TGTGCCAGTAGAAGACGCGGGAGGGAGGGCACAGATACGCAGTATTTT. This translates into CASRRRGREGTDTQYF.

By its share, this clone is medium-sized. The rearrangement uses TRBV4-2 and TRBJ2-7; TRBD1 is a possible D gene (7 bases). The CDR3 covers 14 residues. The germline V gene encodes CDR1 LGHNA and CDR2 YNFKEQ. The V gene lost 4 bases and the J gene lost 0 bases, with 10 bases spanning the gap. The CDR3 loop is CASSRQGGSYEQYF. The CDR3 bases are TGTGCCAGCAGCCGACAGGGAGGCTCCTACGAGCAGTACTTC.

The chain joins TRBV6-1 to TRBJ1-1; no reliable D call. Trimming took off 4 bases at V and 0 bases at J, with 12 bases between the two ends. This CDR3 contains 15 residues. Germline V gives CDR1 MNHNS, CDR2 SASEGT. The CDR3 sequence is CASSGYGIMNTEAFF. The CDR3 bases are TGTGCCAGCAGTGGATACGGCATTATGAACACTGAAGCTTTCTTT.

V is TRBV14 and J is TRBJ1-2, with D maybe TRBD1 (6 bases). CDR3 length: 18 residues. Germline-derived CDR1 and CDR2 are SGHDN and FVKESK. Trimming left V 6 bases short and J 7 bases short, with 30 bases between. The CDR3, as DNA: TGTGCCAGCAGTACCGTTTGGGTCCCGGACAGACCTTACTCTGGCTACACCTTC. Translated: CASSTVWVPDRPYSGYTF.

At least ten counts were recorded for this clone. The DNA for the CDR3 is TGTGCCAGCAGCCGAAGCGGGTACGCTTACAATGAGCAGTTCTTC. This codes for CASSRSGYAYNEQFF. The V gene is TRBV5-6, the J gene TRBJ2-1, with D possibly being TRBD2 (6 bases). V lost 4 bases, J lost 4 bases, and 15 bases lay in between. The V gene's germline CDR1 is SGHDT and CDR2 YYEEEE. The CDR3 sequence is 15 residues long.

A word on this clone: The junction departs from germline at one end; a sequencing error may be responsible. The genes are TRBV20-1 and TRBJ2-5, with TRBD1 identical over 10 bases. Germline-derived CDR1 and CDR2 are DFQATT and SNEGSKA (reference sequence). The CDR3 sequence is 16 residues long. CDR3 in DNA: TGCAGTGCTCACCCGGAAGGGACAGGGGTTCAAGACACCCAGTACTTC. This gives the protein CSAHPEGTGVQDTQYF.

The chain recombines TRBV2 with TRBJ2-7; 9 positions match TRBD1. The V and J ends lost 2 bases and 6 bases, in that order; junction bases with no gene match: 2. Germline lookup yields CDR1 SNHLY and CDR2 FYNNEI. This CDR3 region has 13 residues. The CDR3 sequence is CASSETGGGEQYF. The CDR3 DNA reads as TGTGCCAGCAGTGAAACAGGGGGCGGCGAGCAGTACTTC.

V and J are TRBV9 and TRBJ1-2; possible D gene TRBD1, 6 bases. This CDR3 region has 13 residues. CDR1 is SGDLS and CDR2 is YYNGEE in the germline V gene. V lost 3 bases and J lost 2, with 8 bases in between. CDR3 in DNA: TGTGCCAGCAGCGCCCAGGGGAACTATGGCTACACCTTC. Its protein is CASSAQGNYGYTF.

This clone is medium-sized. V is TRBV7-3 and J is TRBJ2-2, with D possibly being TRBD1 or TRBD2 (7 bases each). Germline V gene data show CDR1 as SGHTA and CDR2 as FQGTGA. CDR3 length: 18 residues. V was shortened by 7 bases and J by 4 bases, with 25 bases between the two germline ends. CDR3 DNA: TGTGCCAGCACCCCCCGGGCAGGGGGGGGCATGGGCACCGGGGAGCTGTTTTTT. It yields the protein CASTPRAGGGMGTGELFF.

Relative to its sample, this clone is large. Here the CDR3 DNA reads TGTGCCAGCAGCTTCGACGGAACCCCCTACGAGCAGTACTTC. This gives the protein CASSFDGTPYEQYF. The genes are TRBV7-4 and TRBJ2-7; no reliable D call. V lost 3 bases, J lost 2 bases, and 11 bases lay in between. CDR1 is SGHVT and CDR2 is SQSDAQ in the germline V gene. CDR3 size: 14 residues.

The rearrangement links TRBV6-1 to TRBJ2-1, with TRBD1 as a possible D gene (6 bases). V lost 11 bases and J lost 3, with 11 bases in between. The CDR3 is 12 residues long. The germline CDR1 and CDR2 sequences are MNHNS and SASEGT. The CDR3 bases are TGTGCCTCTCGGACAGTCTACAATGAGCAGTTCTTC. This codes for CASRTVYNEQFF.